The clone carrying this TCR beta chain was detected ten times or more. The antigen remains unidentified. The sample belongs to a study of neurological immune-mediated disorders. Study background: The disease course was relapsing-remitting in some 30 and secondary progressive in about 8.5% of the roughly 34 multiple sclerosis patients.

Study-level results: Multiple sclerosis, the disease with the least TCR clonal expansion, fell below healthy controls, whereas HTLV-1-associated myelopathy showed the most.

V gave up 5 bases and J gave up 2 bases; unmatched junction bases: 3. Germline V lookup: CDR1 KGHSH, CDR2 LQKENI. The CDR3 covers 14 residues. The starting material, 2 million PBMCs stored at -80 C, gave rise to the unsorted libraries. With 10-nucleotide random UMIs, 5'RACE was used to make the cDNA. TCRdb re-called the 5' RACE reads with MiXCR, one entry per CDR3 protein. The sample records around 30,000 distinct CDR3 sequences, approximately 1.5% being singletons. The sequencing sample was made of PBMCs. The chain couples TRBV18 to TRBJ2-7; 10 nucleotides agree with TRBD1. The sequence came from a woman aged 30 to 39 with multiple sclerosis. CDR3 in amino acids: CASSGTGVTYEQYF. CDR3 nucleotide sequence: TGTGCCAGCTCAGGGACAGGGGTCACCTACGAGCAGTACTTC.